This T cell receptor (beta chain) was recorded in a study of cytomegalovirus exposure and HLA in healthy donors. 13 Jbeta primers and 60 Vbeta primers were used for the PCR. This table comes from immunoSEQ multiplex PCR, and its TCRdb copy is limited to in-frame clones, with some not included. This table holds 50,000 to 60,000 clones. CDR1 and CDR2 from the germline V gene are LNHDA and SQIVND (reference sequence). The V segment lost 7 bases and the J segment 2 bases; nucleotides outside the gene matches: 10. The CDR3 runs to 15 residues. The sample taken for sequencing was PBMCs. The receptor was isolated from a male donor in good health and CMV-seronegative. The chain has TRBV19 and TRBJ1-1; 7 bases are shared with TRBD1. CDR3 nucleotides: TGTGCCAGTAACGGACCGACAGGGACTAACACTGAAGCTTTCTTT. It encodes CASNGPTGTNTEAFF.